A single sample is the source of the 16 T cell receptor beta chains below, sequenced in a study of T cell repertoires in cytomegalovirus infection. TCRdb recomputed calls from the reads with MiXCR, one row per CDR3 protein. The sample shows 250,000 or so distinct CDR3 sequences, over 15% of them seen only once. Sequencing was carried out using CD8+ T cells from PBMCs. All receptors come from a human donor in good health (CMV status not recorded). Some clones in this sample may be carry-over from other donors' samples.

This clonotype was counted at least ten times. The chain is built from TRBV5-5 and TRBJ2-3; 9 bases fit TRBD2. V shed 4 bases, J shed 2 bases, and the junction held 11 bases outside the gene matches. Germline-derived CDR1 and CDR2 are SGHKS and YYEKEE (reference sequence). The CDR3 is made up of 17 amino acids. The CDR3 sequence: CASSLRSSGALTDTQYF. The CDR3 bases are TGTGCCAGCAGCCTCCGTTCTAGCGGGGCCCTCACAGATACGCAGTATTTT.

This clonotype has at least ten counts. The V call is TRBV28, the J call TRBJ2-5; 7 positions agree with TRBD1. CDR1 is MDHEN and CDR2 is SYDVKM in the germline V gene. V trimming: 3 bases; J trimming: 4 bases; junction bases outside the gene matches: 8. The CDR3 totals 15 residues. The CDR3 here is CASSFGIQGLETQYF. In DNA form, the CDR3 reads TGTGCCAGCAGTTTTGGGATACAGGGGTTAGAGACCCAGTACTTC.

CDR3 amino acids: CSARWREKSYEQYF. The DNA for the CDR3 is TGCAGTGCTAGATGGCGGGAAAAAAGCTACGAGCAGTACTTC. The chain recombines TRBV20-1 with TRBJ2-7; a possible D gene is TRBD2 (6 bases). V dropped 2 bases and J dropped 3 bases, with 14 bases sitting between them. Germline V gene lookup returns CDR1 DFQATT and CDR2 SNEGSKA (reference sequence). The CDR3 has 14 residues.

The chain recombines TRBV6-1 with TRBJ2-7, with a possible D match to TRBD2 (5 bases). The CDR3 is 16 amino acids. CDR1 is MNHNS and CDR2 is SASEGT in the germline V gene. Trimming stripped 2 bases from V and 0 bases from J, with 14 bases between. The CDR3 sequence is CASSERSSVSSYEQYF. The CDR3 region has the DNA TGTGCCAGCAGTGAACGTAGTAGCGTGAGCTCCTACGAGCAGTACTTC.

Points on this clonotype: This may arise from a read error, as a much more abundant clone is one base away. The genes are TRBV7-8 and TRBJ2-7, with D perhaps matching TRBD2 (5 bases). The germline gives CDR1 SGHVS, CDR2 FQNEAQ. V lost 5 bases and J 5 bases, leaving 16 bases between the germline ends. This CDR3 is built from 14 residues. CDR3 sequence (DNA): TGTGCCAGCAGCCCACGGACCCTAGCCCACGAGCAGTACTTC. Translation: CASSPRTLAHEQYF.

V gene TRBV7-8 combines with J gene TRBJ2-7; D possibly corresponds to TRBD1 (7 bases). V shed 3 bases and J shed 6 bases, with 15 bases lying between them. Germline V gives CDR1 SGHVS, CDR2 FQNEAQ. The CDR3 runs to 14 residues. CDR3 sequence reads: CASSLAQGGSEQYF. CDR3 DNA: TGTGCCAGCAGCTTGGCGCAGGGGGGCTCCGAGCAGTACTTC. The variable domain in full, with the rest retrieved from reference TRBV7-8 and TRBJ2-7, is GAGVSQSPRYKVAKRGQDVALRCDPISGHVSLFWYQQALGQGPEFLTYFQNEAQLDKSGLPSDRFFAERPEGSVSTLKIQRTQQEDSAVYLCASSLAQGGSEQYFGPGTRLTVT.

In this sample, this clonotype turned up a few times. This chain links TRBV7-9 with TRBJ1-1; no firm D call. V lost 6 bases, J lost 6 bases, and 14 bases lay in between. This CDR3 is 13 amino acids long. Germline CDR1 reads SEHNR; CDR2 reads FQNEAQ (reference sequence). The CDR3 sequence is CASSGRGGAEAFF. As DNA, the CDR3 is TGTGCCAGCAGTGGGCGGGGAGGAGCTGAAGCTTTCTTT.

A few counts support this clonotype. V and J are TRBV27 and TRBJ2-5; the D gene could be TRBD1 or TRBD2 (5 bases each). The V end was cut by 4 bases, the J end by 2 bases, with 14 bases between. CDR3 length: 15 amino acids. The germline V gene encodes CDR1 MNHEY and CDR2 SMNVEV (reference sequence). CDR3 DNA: TGTGCCAGCAGTTCCATCGGGACCACTCAAGAGACCCAGTACTTC. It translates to CASSSIGTTQETQYF.

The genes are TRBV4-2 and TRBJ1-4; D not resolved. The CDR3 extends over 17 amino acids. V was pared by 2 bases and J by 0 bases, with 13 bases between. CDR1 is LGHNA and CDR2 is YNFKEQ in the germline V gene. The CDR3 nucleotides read TGTGCCAGCAGCCAATGGTTATCCGGTTCAACTAATGAAAAACTGTTTTTT. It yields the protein CASSQWLSGSTNEKLFF.

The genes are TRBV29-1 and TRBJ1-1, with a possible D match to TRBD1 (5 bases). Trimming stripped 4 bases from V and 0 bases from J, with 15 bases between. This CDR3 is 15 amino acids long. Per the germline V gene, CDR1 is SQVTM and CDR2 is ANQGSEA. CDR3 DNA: TGCAGCGTTGGAAAGCCACAGGCCGTGAACACTGAAGCTTTCTTT. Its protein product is CSVGKPQAVNTEAFF.

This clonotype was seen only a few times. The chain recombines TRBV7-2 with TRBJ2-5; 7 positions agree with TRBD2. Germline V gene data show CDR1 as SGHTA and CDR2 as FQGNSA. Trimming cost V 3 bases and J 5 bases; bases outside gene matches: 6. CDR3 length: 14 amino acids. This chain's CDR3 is CASSFGLGVETQYF. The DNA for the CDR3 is TGTGCCAGCAGCTTTGGACTAGGGGTGGAGACCCAGTACTTC.

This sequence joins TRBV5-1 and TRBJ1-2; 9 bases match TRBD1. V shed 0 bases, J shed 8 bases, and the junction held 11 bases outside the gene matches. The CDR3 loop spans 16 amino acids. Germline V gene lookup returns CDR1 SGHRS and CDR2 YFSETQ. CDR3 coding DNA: TGCGCCAGCAGCTTGGAAGTAGGAACAGGGGGCCTCGGCTACACCTTC. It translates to CASSLEVGTGGLGYTF.

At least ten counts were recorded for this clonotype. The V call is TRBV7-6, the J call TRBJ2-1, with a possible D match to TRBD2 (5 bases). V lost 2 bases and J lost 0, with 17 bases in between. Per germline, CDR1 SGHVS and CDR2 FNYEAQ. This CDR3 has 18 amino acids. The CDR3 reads CASSLTVGQRSSYNEQFF. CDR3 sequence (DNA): TGTGCCAGCAGCTTAACGGTTGGCCAGCGGTCCTCCTACAATGAGCAGTTCTTC.

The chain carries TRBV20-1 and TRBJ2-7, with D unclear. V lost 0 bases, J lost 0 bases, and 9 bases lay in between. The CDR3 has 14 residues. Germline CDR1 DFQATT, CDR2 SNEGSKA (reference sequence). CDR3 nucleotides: TGCAGTGCTAGAGATCGGAGAGGCTCCTACGAGCAGTACTTC. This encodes CSARDRRGSYEQYF.

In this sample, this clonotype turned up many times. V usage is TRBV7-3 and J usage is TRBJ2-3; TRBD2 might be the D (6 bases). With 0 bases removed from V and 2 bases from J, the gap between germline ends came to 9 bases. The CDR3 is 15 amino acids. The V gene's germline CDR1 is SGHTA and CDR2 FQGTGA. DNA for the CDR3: TGTGCCAGCAGCTTAACGTTAGCGGCCACAGATACGCAGTATTTT. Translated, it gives CASSLTLAATDTQYF. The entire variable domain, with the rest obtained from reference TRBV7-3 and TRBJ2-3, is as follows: GAGVSQTPSNKVTEKGKYVELRCDPISGHTALYWYRQSLGQGPEFLIYFQGTGAADDSGLPNDRFFAVRPEGSVSTLKIQRTERGDSAVYLCASSLTLAATDTQYFGPGTRLTVL.

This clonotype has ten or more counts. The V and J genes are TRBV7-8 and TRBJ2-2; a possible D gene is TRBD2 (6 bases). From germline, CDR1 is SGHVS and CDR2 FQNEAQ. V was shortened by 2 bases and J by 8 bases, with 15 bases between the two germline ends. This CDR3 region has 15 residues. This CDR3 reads CASSLSPGSGGELFF. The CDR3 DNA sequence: TGTGCCAGCAGCTTATCGCCGGGAAGCGGGGGGGAGCTGTTTTTT.